Sequencing of this TCR beta chain was carried out in a study of tumor-infiltrating lymphocytes in localized non-small cell lung cancer. Worth noting for this clone: Its antigen is still unknown.

Generated by immunoSEQ multiplex PCR, the TCRdb table keeps only in-frame clones and is missing some. The table lists 15,000 to 20,000 clones, 78% of them singletons. The CDR3 sequence is 15 residues long. V was pared by 5 bases and J by 4 bases, with 5 bases of the junction left unmatched. The germline gives CDR1 MNHEY, CDR2 SVGAGI. Points from the study as a whole: Technical variation could not be separated from intratumor heterogeneity here. Available tissue quantity limited TCR sequencing to a patient subset.

Specimen: lung tumor tissue. This chain links TRBV6-5 with TRBJ2-1; 10 bases fit TRBD1. The receptor comes from a human donor with non-small cell lung cancer. The CDR3 DNA sequence: TGTGCCAGCAGTCCCGGGACAGGGGTGTACAATGAGCAGTTCTTC. This encodes CASSPGTGVYNEQFF.